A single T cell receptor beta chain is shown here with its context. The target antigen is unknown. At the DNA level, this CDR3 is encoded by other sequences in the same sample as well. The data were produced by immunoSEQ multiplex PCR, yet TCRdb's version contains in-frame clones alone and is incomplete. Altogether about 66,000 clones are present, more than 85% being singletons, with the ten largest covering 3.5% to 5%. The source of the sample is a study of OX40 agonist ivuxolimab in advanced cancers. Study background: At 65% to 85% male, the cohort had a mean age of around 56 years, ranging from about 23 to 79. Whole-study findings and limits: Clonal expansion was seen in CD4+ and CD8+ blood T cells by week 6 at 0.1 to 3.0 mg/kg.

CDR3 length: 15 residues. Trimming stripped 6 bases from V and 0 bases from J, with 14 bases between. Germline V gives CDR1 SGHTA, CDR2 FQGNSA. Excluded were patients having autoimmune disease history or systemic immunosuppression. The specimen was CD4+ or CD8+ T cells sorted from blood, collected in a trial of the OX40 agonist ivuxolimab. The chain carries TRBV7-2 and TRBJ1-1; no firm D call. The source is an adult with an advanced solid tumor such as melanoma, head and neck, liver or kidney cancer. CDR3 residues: CASRYTGYMNTEAFF. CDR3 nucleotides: TGTGCCAGCAGGTATACGGGGTACATGAACACTGAAGCTTTCTTT.